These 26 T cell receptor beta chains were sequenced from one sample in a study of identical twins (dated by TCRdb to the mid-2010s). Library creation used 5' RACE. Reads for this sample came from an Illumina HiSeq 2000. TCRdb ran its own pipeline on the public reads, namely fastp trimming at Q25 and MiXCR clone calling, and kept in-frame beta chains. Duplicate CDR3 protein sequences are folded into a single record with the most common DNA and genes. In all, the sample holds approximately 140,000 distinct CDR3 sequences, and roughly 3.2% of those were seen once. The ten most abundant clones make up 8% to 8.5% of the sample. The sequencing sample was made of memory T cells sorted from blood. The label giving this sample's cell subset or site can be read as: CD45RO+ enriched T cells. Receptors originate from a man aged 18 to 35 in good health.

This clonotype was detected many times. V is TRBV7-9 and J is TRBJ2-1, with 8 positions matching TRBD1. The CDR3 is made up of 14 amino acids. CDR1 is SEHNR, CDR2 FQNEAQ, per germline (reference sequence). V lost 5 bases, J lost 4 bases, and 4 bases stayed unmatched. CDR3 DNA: TGTGCCAGCAGCATCCGGGACAGGTACAATGAGCAGTTCTTC. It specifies CASSIRDRYNEQFF.

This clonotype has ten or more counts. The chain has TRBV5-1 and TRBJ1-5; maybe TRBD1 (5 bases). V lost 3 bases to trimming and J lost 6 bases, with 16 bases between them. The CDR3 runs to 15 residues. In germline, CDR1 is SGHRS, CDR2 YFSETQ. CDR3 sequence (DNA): TGCGCCAGCAGCTCGCCCCAGGGTTCCACTCAGCCCCAGCATTTT. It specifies CASSSPQGSTQPQHF. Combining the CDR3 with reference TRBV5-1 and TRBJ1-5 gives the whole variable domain KAGVTQTPRYLIKTRGQQVTLSCSPISGHRSVSWYQQTPGQGLQFLFEYFSETQRNKGNFPGRFSGRQFSNSRSEMNVSTLELGDSALYLCASSSPQGSTQPQHFGDGTRLSIL.

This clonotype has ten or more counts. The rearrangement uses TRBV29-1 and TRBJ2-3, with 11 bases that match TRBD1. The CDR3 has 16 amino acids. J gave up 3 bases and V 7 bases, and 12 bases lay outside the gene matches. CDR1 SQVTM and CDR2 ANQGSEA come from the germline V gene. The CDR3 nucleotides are TGCAGCGCGTCCGGGACAGGGGGTGAATTGACAGATACGCAGTATTTT. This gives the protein CSASGTGGELTDTQYF.

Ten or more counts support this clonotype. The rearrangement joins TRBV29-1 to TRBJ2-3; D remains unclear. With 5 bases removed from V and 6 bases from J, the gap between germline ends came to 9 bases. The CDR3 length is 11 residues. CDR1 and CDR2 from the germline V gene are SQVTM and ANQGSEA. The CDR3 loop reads CSVYLMDTQYF. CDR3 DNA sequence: TGCAGCGTTTACCTCATGGATACGCAGTATTTT.

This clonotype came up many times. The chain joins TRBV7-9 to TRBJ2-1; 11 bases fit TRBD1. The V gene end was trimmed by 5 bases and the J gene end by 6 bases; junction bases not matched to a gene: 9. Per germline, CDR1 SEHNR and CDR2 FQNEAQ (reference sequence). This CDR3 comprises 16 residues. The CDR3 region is CASSSVAGTGGNEQFF. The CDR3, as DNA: TGTGCCAGCAGCAGCGTCGCCGGGACAGGGGGCAATGAGCAGTTCTTC.

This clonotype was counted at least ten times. Here the CDR3 DNA reads TGTGCCAGCAGCGTTCAAACCGTGGGGAATTCACCCCTCCACTTT. This translates into CASSVQTVGNSPLHF. This chain uses TRBV5-5 with TRBJ1-6; D is unclear. Between the trimmed V and J ends, which lost 4 bases and 7 bases, there was a span of 15 bases. The germline V gene encodes CDR1 SGHKS and CDR2 YYEKEE (reference sequence). The CDR3 is 15 amino acids.

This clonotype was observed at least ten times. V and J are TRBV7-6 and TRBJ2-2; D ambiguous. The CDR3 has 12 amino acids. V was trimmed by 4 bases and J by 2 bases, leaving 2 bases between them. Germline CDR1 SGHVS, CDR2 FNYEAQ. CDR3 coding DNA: TGTGCCAGCAGCTCCAACACCGGGGAGCTGTTTTTT. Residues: CASSSNTGELFF.

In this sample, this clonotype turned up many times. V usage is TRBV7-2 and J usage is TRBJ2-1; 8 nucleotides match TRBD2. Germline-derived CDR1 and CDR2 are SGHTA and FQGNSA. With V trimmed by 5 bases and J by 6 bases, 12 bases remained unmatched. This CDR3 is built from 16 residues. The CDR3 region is CASSVAPGLGTNEQFF. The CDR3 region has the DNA TGTGCCAGCAGCGTGGCCCCGGGACTAGGTACCAATGAGCAGTTCTTC.

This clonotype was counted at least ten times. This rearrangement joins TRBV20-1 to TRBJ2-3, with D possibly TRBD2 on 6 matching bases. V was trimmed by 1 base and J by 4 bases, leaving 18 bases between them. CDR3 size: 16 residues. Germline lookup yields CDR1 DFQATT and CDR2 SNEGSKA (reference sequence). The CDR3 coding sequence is TGCAGTGCTAGAGGGGTCGTGACGGGAGCGGCAGATACGCAGTATTTT. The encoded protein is CSARGVVTGAADTQYF.

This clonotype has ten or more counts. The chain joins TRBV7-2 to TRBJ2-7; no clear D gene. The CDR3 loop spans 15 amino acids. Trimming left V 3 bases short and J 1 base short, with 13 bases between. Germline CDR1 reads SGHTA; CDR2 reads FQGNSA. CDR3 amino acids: CASSFGTANSYEQYF. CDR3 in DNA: TGTGCCAGCAGCTTTGGTACGGCTAATTCCTACGAGCAGTACTTC.

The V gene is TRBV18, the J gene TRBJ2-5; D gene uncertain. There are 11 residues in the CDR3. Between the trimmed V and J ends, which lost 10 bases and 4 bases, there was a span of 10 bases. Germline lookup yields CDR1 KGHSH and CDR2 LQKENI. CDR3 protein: CATSRPETQYF. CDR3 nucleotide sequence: TGTGCCACCAGTCGGCCAGAGACCCAGTACTTC.

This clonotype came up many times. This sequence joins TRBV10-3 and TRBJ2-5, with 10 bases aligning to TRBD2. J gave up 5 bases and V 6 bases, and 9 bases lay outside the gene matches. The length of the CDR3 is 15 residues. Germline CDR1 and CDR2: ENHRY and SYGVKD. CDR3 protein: CAISEGVAGGETQYF. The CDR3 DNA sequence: TGTGCCATCAGCGAGGGTGTAGCGGGAGGCGAGACCCAGTACTTC.

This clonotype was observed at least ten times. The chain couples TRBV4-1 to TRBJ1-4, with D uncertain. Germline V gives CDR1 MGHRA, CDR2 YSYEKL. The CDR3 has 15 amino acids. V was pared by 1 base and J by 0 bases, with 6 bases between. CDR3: CASSQVGTTNEKLFF. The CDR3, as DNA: TGCGCCAGCAGCCAAGTCGGTACAACTAATGAAAAACTGTTTTTT.

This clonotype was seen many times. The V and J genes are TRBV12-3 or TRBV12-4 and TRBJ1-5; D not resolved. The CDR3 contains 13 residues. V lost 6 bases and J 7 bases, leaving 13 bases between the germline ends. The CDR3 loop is CASSPSFGQPQHF. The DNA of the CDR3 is TGTGCCAGCAGCCCCTCTTTCGGACAGCCCCAGCATTTT.

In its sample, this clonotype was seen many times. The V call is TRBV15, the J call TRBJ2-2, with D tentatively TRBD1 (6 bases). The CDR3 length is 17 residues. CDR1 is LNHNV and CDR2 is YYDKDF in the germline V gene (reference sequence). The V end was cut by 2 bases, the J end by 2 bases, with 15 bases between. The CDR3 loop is CATSRKTVGHNTGELFF. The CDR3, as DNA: TGTGCCACCAGCAGAAAAACAGTGGGACACAACACCGGGGAGCTGTTTTTT.

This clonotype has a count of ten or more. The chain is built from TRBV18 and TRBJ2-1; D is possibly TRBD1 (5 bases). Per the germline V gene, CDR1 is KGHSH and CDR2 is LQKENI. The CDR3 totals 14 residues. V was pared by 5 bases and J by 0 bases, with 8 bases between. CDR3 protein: CASSGDSSYNEQFF. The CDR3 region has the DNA TGTGCCAGCTCAGGCGACAGCTCCTACAATGAGCAGTTCTTC.

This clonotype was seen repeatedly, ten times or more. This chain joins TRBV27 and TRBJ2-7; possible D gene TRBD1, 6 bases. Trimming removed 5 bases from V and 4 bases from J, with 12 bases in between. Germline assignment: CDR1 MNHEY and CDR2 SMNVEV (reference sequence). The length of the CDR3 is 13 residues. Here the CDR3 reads CASSIQGRYEQYF. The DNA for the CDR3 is TGTGCCAGCAGTATACAGGGACGGTACGAGCAGTACTTC.

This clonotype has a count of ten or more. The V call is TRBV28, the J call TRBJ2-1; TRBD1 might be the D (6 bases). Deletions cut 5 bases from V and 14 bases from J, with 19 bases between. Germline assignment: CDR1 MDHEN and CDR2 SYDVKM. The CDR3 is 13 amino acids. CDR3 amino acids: CASSGAGVSKEFF. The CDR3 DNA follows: TGTGCCAGCAGTGGGGCAGGGGTGTCTAAGGAGTTCTTC.

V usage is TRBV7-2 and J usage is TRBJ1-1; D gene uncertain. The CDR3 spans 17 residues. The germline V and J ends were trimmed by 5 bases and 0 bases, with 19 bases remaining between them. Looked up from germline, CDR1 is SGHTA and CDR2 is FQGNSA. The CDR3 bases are TGTGCCAGCAGCCCCTGGACCTCCACAGCTTTGAACACTGAAGCTTTCTTT. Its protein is CASSPWTSTALNTEAFF.

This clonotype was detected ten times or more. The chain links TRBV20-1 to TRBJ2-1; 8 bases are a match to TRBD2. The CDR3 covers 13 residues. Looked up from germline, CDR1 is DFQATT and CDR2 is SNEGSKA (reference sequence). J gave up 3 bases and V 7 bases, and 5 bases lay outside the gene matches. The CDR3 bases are TGCAGTGTCACTAGCGGACTCTACAATGAGCAGTTCTTC. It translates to CSVTSGLYNEQFF.

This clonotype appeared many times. The CDR3 loop reads CSAREGLAGYGDTQYF. The CDR3 DNA sequence: TGCAGTGCTAGAGAGGGGCTAGCGGGATATGGAGATACGCAGTATTTT. The chain is built from TRBV20-1 and TRBJ2-3; TRBD2 matches 9 bases. Germline V lookup: CDR1 DFQATT, CDR2 SNEGSKA (reference sequence). V trimming: 0 bases; J trimming: 5 bases; junction bases outside the gene matches: 9. CDR3 length: 16 amino acids.

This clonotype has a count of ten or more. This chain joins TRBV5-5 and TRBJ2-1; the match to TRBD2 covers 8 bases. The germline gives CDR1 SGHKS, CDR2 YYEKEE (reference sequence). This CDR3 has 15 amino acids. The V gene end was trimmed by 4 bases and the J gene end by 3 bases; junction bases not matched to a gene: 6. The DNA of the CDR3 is TGTGCCAGCAGCATGAGCGGGAGTATCTACAATGAGCAGTTCTTC. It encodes CASSMSGSIYNEQFF.

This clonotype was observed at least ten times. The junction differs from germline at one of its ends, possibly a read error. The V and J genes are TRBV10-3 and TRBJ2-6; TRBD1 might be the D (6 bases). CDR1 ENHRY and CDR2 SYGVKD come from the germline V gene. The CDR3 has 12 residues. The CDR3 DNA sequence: TGTGCCATCACCCCAGGGGTCAACGTCCTGACTTTC. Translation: CAITPGVNVLTF.

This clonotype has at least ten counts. CDR3 region: CASSQDPVQVTQYF. DNA for the CDR3: TGTGCCAGCAGCCAAGATCCGGTTCAGGTTACGCAGTATTTT. This chain joins TRBV3-1 and TRBJ2-3; D gene ambiguous. Trimming removed 0 bases at V and 8 bases at J, with 12 bases between. The CDR3 covers 14 residues. Germline CDR1 reads LGHDT; CDR2 reads YNNKEL (reference sequence).

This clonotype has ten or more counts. Here the CDR3 DNA reads TGTGCCAGCTCACCTAATGCAGATACGCAGTATTTT. It is translated as CASSPNADTQYF. The J gene is TRBJ2-3, the V gene TRBV18; D not certain. The germline V gene encodes CDR1 KGHSH and CDR2 LQKENI. The CDR3 has 12 residues. V shed 3 bases and J shed 4 bases, with 5 bases lying between them.

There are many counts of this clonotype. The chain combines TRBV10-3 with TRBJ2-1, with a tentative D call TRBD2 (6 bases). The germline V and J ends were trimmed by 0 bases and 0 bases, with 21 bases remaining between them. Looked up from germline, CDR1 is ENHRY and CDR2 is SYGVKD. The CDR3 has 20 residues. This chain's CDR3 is CAISESGGFWGRSSYNEQFF. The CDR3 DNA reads TGTGCCATCAGTGAGTCGGGGGGTTTTTGGGGGAGGAGCTCCTACAATGAGCAGTTCTTC.